The 19 T cell receptor beta chains given below trace back to one sample, sequenced in a study of shared clonotypes between healthy human individuals. Libraries were prepared by immunoSEQ multiplex PCR; TCRdb keeps only in-frame clonotypes and omits some of them. Counted here are approximately 620,000 clones, 95% to 98% occurring once; the ten biggest clones make up 0.045% to 0.07%. What was sequenced was naive CD4+ T cells sorted from blood. Subset described: CD45RA+ positively selected. The source of these receptors is a woman aged 30 to 39 in good health.

The chain employs TRBV5-1 and TRBJ2-3, with no clear D. This CDR3 contains 13 residues. CDR1 SGHRS and CDR2 YFSETQ come from the germline V gene. Deletions cut 4 bases from V and 2 bases from J, with 8 bases between. CDR3 sequence (DNA): TGCGCCAGCAGCGTAACTCCCACAGATACGCAGTATTTT. This encodes CASSVTPTDTQYF.

The chain carries TRBV10-3 and TRBJ1-1; D is undetermined. V was pared by 0 bases and J by 2 bases, with 7 bases between. CDR3 length: 14 residues. The germline V gene has CDR1 ENHRY and CDR2 SYGVKD. CDR3 bases: TGTGCCATCAGTGAGTCGACACATAACACTGAAGCTTTCTTT. Encoded protein: CAISESTHNTEAFF.

This chain uses TRBV28 with TRBJ1-2, with D maybe TRBD1 (6 bases). The germline V and J ends were trimmed by 5 bases and 0 bases, with 13 bases remaining between them. Germline CDR1 reads MDHEN; CDR2 reads SYDVKM. This CDR3 region has 15 residues. The CDR3 is CASSHGGASNYGYTF. The CDR3, as DNA: TGTGCCAGCAGTCACGGGGGGGCTTCTAACTATGGCTACACCTTC.

This clone was found once. The chain has TRBV5-1 and TRBJ2-3, with D tentatively TRBD1 (6 bases). Germline V gene lookup returns CDR1 SGHRS and CDR2 YFSETQ. The ends were cut back, 4 bases at V and 0 bases at J, with 12 bases in the middle. The CDR3 contains 15 residues. CDR3 DNA sequence: TGCGCCAGCAGCCCGGACAGCACTAGCACAGATACGCAGTATTTT. It yields the protein CASSPDSTSTDTQYF.

This clone was recorded only once. The V and J genes are TRBV19 and TRBJ1-1; D not resolved. This CDR3 is 13 amino acids long. The V end lost 5 bases, the J end lost 1 base, and 8 bases lay between the germline ends. Germline CDR1 and CDR2: LNHDA and SQIVND (reference sequence). CDR3 region: CASSATRNTEAFF. CDR3 bases: TGTGCCAGTAGTGCTACCCGGAACACTGAAGCTTTCTTT. Combining the CDR3 with reference TRBV19 and TRBJ1-1 gives the whole variable domain DGGITQSPKYLFRKEGQNVTLSCEQNLNHDAMYWYRQDPGQGLRLIYYSQIVNDFQKGDIAEGYSVSREKKESFPLTVTSAQKNPTAFYLCASSATRNTEAFFGQGTRLTVV.

The rearrangement links TRBV7-8 to TRBJ2-5; D gene unclear. The J call may be mistaken, given a closer DNA end match to TRBJ2-7. Looked up from germline, CDR1 is SGHVS and CDR2 is FQNEAQ. CDR3 size: 13 residues. CDR3 residues: CASSRTDFDEQYF. The DNA of the CDR3 is TGTGCCAGCAGCCGTACGGATTTCGACGAGCAGTACTTC.

The genes are TRBV6-1 and TRBJ2-5; TRBD1 or TRBD2 may be the D gene (5 bases each). The CDR3 sequence is 17 residues long. The germline V and J ends were trimmed by 2 bases and 2 bases, with 18 bases remaining between them. The V gene's germline CDR1 is MNHNS and CDR2 SASEGT. The CDR3 reads CASSERGRQRPQETQYF. The DNA of the CDR3 is TGTGCCAGCAGTGAAAGGGGACGACAGCGCCCTCAAGAGACCCAGTACTTC.

This chain links TRBV5-1 with TRBJ2-7; D is perhaps TRBD1 (6 bases). This CDR3 has 15 amino acids. V was clipped by 4 bases and J by 2 bases, with 16 bases between them. CDR1 is SGHRS, CDR2 YFSETQ, per germline. CDR3 in amino acids: CASSQIPGTTYEQYF. The CDR3 region has the DNA TGCGCCAGCAGCCAAATCCCCGGGACAACCTACGAGCAGTACTTC.

The rearrangement joins TRBV28 to TRBJ1-1, with D possibly matching TRBD1 (6 bases). Germline-derived CDR1 and CDR2 are MDHEN and SYDVKM. CDR3 length: 16 residues. V was shortened by 6 bases and J by 3 bases, with 20 bases between the two germline ends. CDR3 protein: CASRQGGLDPYTEAFF. Written as DNA, the CDR3 is TGTGCCAGCAGGCAAGGGGGGCTCGACCCTTACACTGAAGCTTTCTTT. Filled out from reference TRBV28 and TRBJ1-1, the complete variable domain reads DVKVTQSSRYLVKRTGEKVFLECVQDMDHENMFWYRQDPGLGLRLIYFSYDVKMKEKGDIPEGYSVSREKKERFSLILESASTNQTSMYLCASRQGGLDPYTEAFFGQGTRLTVV.

This chain joins TRBV28 and TRBJ2-1; TRBD2 matches at 8 bases. With 2 bases clipped from V and 10 bases from J, the junction kept 7 bases outside the gene matches. This CDR3 has 14 amino acids. Germline V gives CDR1 MDHEN, CDR2 SYDVKM. CDR3 nucleotide sequence: TGTGCCAGCAGTTTACAGCGGGAGTCGTTAGAGCAGTTCTTC. It yields the protein CASSLQRESLEQFF.

The rearrangement uses TRBV19 and TRBJ1-2, with 8 bases matching TRBD1. The V and J ends lost 3 bases and 3 bases, in that order; junction bases with no gene match: 3. The CDR3 runs to 14 residues. CDR1 LNHDA and CDR2 SQIVND come from the germline V gene (reference sequence). CDR3 residues: CASSMDRVDYGYTF. Written as DNA, the CDR3 is TGTGCCAGTAGTATGGACAGGGTTGACTATGGCTACACCTTC.

In nucleotides, the CDR3 is TGTGCCAGCAGCCAAGCCGGTAGCGGAGCATACAATGAGCAGTTCTTC. It is translated as CASSQAGSGAYNEQFF. This sequence joins TRBV4-2 and TRBJ2-1, with D possibly being TRBD2 (6 bases). The CDR3 is 16 residues long. Trimming stripped 1 base from V and 4 bases from J, with 14 bases between. Looked up from germline, CDR1 is LGHNA and CDR2 is YNFKEQ.

The J gene is TRBJ2-3, the V gene TRBV6-6; D unclear. In germline, CDR1 is MNHNY, CDR2 SVGAGI (reference sequence). Trimming cost V 5 bases and J 1 base, with 7 bases left between them. The length of the CDR3 is 13 residues. The CDR3 bases are TGTGCCAGCAGTGACGACGGCACAGATACGCAGTATTTT. Amino acid sequence: CASSDDGTDTQYF.

The J gene is TRBJ2-4, the V gene TRBV9, with TRBD2 matching 13 bases. Germline CDR1 and CDR2: SGDLS and YYNGEE. V shed 4 bases, J shed 9 bases, and the junction held 10 bases outside the gene matches. The CDR3 runs to 16 residues. This CDR3 is CASSIGLAGENGIQYF. DNA for the CDR3: TGTGCCAGCAGCATCGGACTAGCGGGGGAAAATGGCATTCAGTACTTC.

Points on this clone: Other DNA sequences in this specimen translate into the identical CDR3. V gene TRBV28 combines with J gene TRBJ1-1, with D unclear. Germline CDR1 and CDR2: MDHEN and SYDVKM. Trimming took off 2 bases at V and 8 bases at J, with 6 bases between the two ends. This CDR3 has 11 residues. CDR3 residues: CASSLRQEAFF. Written as DNA, the CDR3 is TGTGCCAGCAGTTTAAGGCAGGAAGCTTTCTTT.

V gene TRBV10-3 combines with J gene TRBJ2-1; 7 nucleotides align to TRBD2. V was clipped by 8 bases and J by 9 bases; unmatched bases: 25. CDR1 and CDR2 (germline): ENHRY, SYGVKD. This CDR3 region has 18 residues. The CDR3 region is CAIPRYSGRTTTSTEQFF. Here the CDR3 DNA reads TGTGCCATCCCACGGTACTCCGGTCGGACTACGACTAGCACTGAGCAGTTCTTC.

The gene calls are TRBV5-1 and TRBJ2-4; weak D call: TRBD1 (6 bases). There are 16 residues in the CDR3. Germline CDR1 SGHRS, CDR2 YFSETQ. With 4 bases removed from V and 0 bases from J, the gap between germline ends came to 14 bases. The CDR3 DNA follows: TGCGCCAGCAGCGAACAGGGCTTGCTAGCCAAAAACATTCAGTACTTC. Residues: CASSEQGLLAKNIQYF. The variable domain in full, completed from reference TRBV5-1 and TRBJ2-4, reads KAGVTQTPRYLIKTRGQQVTLSCSPISGHRSVSWYQQTPGQGLQFLFEYFSETQRNKGNFPGRFSGRQFSNSRSEMNVSTLELGDSALYLCASSEQGLLAKNIQYFGAGTRLSVL.

V is TRBV7-8 and J is TRBJ2-1; TRBD2 matches at 13 bases. The CDR3 extends over 14 amino acids. Looked up from germline, CDR1 is SGHVS and CDR2 is FQNEAQ. Trimming took 4 bases from V and 9 from J; bases not matched to a gene: 3. CDR3 in DNA: TGTGCCAGCAGCTCCCGACTAGCGGGAGGTGAGCAGTTCTTC. It yields the protein CASSSRLAGGEQFF. The full variable domain, rest sourced from reference TRBV7-8 and TRBJ2-1, is GAGVSQSPRYKVAKRGQDVALRCDPISGHVSLFWYQQALGQGPEFLTYFQNEAQLDKSGLPSDRFFAERPEGSVSTLKIQRTQQEDSAVYLCASSSRLAGGEQFFGPGTRLTVL.

The rearrangement joins TRBV15 to TRBJ1-4; 7 bases are a match to TRBD1. The CDR3 is made up of 17 amino acids. Germline V gene data show CDR1 as LNHNV and CDR2 as YYDKDF (reference sequence). After removal of 3 bases from V and 5 bases from J, the junction contained 12 bases not matched to a gene. The DNA for the CDR3 is TGTGCCACCAGCAGTCCTAAGCGAGGGGGCGCGAATGAAAAACTGTTTTTT. It codes for CATSSPKRGGANEKLFF.